Listed here are 11 T cell receptor beta chains from one sample, sequenced in a study of memory CD4+ T cells and cytomegalovirus serostatus. Single viable CD3+CD4+CD8-CD45RO+ cells were sorted as the memory CD4+ T cells. The method was immunoSEQ multiplex PCR; TCRdb's version includes in-frame clones alone and lacks a portion of them. Here the sample spans some 44,000 clones, just over 75% being singletons. Sequenced input: memory CD4+ T cells from blood. The receptors were sampled from an adult in good health and CMV-seronegative.

This chain links TRBV28 with TRBJ1-1; D might be TRBD1 (5 bases). V was clipped by 1 base and J by 3 bases, with 6 bases between them. The V gene's germline CDR1 is MDHEN and CDR2 SYDVKM. The CDR3 has 13 amino acids. CDR3 in DNA: TGTGCCAGCAGTTTATTGGGGGACACTGAAGCTTTCTTT. Translation: CASSLLGDTEAFF.

This chain uses TRBV28 with TRBJ1-6, with 9 bases matching TRBD1. CDR1 and CDR2 (germline): MDHEN, SYDVKM. V shed 6 bases, J shed 1 base, and the junction held 4 bases outside the gene matches. The CDR3 sequence is 16 residues long. The DNA of the CDR3 is TGTGCCAGCAGGAACAGGGGGCAGTCCTATAATTCACCCCTCCACTTT. Protein sequence: CASRNRGQSYNSPLHF.

This clone has only a few counts. V usage is TRBV19 and J usage is TRBJ2-7; no clear D. The CDR3 spans 15 residues. The V gene's germline CDR1 is LNHDA and CDR2 SQIVND (reference sequence). V dropped 1 base and J dropped 3 bases, with 13 bases sitting between them. CDR3 in amino acids: CASSIGNSFFYEQYF. CDR3 DNA: TGTGCCAGTAGTATAGGGAACTCTTTTTTCTACGAGCAGTACTTC.

This clone was seen a handful of times. The V and J genes are TRBV5-1 and TRBJ2-7; 10 bases line up with TRBD1. The germline V gene has CDR1 SGHRS and CDR2 YFSETQ. This CDR3 has 14 amino acids. With 3 bases clipped from V and 3 bases from J, the junction kept 3 bases outside the gene matches. CDR3 DNA sequence: TGCGCCAGCAGCTCCGGGACAGGGGACTACGAGCAGTACTTC. Translation gives CASSSGTGDYEQYF. The complete variable domain, with remaining parts taken from reference TRBV5-1 and TRBJ2-7, reads KAGVTQTPRYLIKTRGQQVTLSCSPISGHRSVSWYQQTPGQGLQFLFEYFSETQRNKGNFPGRFSGRQFSNSRSEMNVSTLELGDSALYLCASSSGTGDYEQYFGPGTRLTVT.

J is TRBJ2-3 and V is TRBV2, with 11 positions matching TRBD2. CDR1 is SNHLY, CDR2 FYNNEI, per germline. The V segment lost 3 bases and the J segment 8 bases; nucleotides outside the gene matches: 4. This CDR3 comprises 14 residues. This CDR3 reads CASSDASGGFTQYF. CDR3 DNA sequence: TGTGCCAGCAGTGACGCTAGCGGGGGGTTTACGCAGTATTTT. The variable domain in full, completed from reference TRBV2 and TRBJ2-3, reads EPEVTQTPSHQVTQMGQEVILRCVPISNHLYFYWYRQILGQKVEFLVSFYNNEISEKSEIFDDQFSVERPDGSNFTLKIRSTKLEDSAMYFCASSDASGGFTQYFGPGTRLTVL.

The chain employs TRBV5-1 and TRBJ1-3; a weak D match, TRBD1 (5 bases). The CDR3 runs 14 residues. CDR1 and CDR2 from the germline V gene are SGHRS and YFSETQ. Between the trimmed V and J ends, which lost 0 bases and 4 bases, there was a span of 8 bases. The CDR3 spells CASSLAGAGNTIYF. The CDR3 coding sequence is TGCGCCAGCAGCTTGGCCGGGGCAGGAAACACCATATATTTT.

This chain uses TRBV6-6 with TRBJ1-2, with D unresolved. The germline gives CDR1 MNHNY, CDR2 SVGAGI (reference sequence). Trimming cost V 0 bases and J 2 bases, with 10 bases left between them. CDR3 length: 15 amino acids. CDR3 DNA sequence: TGTGCCAGCAGTTACTCATGGGAGTGGAACTATGGCTACACCTTC. This translates into CASSYSWEWNYGYTF.

The chain combines TRBV5-6 with TRBJ1-3, with a tentative D call TRBD1 (5 bases). CDR3 length equals 15 residues. V gave up 1 base and J gave up 3 bases, with 11 bases separating them. CDR1 is SGHDT and CDR2 is YYEEEE in the germline V gene. The CDR3 region is CASSLWQGIGNTIYF. The CDR3 bases are TGTGCCAGCAGCTTGTGGCAGGGAATTGGAAACACCATATATTTT.

The chain carries TRBV6-6 and TRBJ2-7, with D possibly matching TRBD2 (6 bases). This CDR3 region has 12 residues. Germline V CDR1 and CDR2: MNHNY, SVGAGI (reference sequence). V was clipped by 7 bases and J by 4 bases, with 11 bases between them. The CDR3 bases are TGTGCCAGCATGTCGCGGGGTTACGAGCAGTACTTC. This translates into CASMSRGYEQYF.

The rearrangement joins TRBV6-5 to TRBJ1-1; the D gene is possibly TRBD1 (5 bases). The CDR3 totals 12 residues. The V end lost 5 bases, the J end lost 8 bases, and 12 bases lay between the germline ends. In germline, CDR1 is MNHEY, CDR2 SVGAGI. The CDR3 DNA sequence: TGTGCCAGCAGTCATGGACACCGAGAAGCTTTCTTT. Translation: CASSHGHREAFF.

This chain uses TRBV6-1 with TRBJ2-3, with D hard to call. CDR1 and CDR2 from the germline V gene are MNHNS and SASEGT. Trimming pared 7 bases from V and 6 bases from J, leaving 17 bases between. The CDR3 extends over 14 amino acids. CDR3 sequence (DNA): TGTGCCAGCAACGTTCGAGTTGAGGCGGATACGCAGTATTTT. It is translated as CASNVRVEADTQYF.